This paragraph covers one TCR beta chain sequence. This record comes from a study of blood T cells in healthy people across ages. Turning to the study itself: Template-switching capture recovered about one barcoded beta molecule per two T cells.

Isolation recovered at least 7 million PBMCs from every sample. The use of a sample-barcoded 5' primer and a J-beta primer mix characterized a second PCR of roughly 7 to 11 cycles. Each CDR3 protein gets one entry after TCRdb re-called the 5' RACE reads with MiXCR. The sample gives approximately 1,000,000 distinct CDR3 sequences, under 45% of which show up once; over 15% is in the top ten. V was pared by 8 bases and J by 8 bases, with 12 bases between. The CDR3 runs 11 residues. The chain employs TRBV12-3 or TRBV12-4 and TRBJ1-2; no definite D call. The sequence was collected from a woman aged 60-70 years in good health. The sequenced material came from blood. The CDR3 is CASGDIDGYTF. CDR3 bases: TGTGCCAGCGGGGATATTGACGGCTACACCTTC.